Detailed here is one T cell receptor beta chain. V was shortened by 4 bases and J by 0 bases, with 17 bases between the two germline ends. Germline V gene data show CDR1 as KGHSH and CDR2 as LQKENI. There are 17 residues in the CDR3. This record belongs to a study of blood T cell repertoires in COVID-19. Study as a whole: Whether acute or convalescent, the COVID-19 samples came from the United States, Italy and Spain.

Source study methods: Amplification of reference gene primers provided the estimated nucleated cell counts. Sequenced by immunoSEQ multiplex PCR; TCRdb stores in-frame clones only, minus some. The V and J calls and clone size are taken from that table; D and trimming were inferred from the DNA. This sample has 270,000 or so clones; about nine tenths occur once, and the top ten carry approximately 8.2%. Specimen: peripheral blood. V and J are TRBV18 and TRBJ2-3, with D possibly being TRBD1 (6 bases). The source of this sequence is a man aged 35 to 55 with active or convalescent COVID-19. The CDR3 spells CASSRRPQGSSTDTQYF. CDR3 nucleotides: TGTGCCAGCTCACGTCGTCCACAGGGTTCTAGCACAGATACGCAGTATTTT.